This T cell receptor beta chain was obtained from a study of T cells in Graves' hyperthyroidism and ophthalmopathy. Looking at the study overall: Peripheral blood was secured at the point of initial diagnosis, before any treatment.

Amplified TCR beta CDR3 regions came from RNA transcripts. An initial round of RT-PCR targeting the TCR CDR3 relied on the HTBI primer set. TCRdb re-called the multiplex PCR reads through MiXCR, storing one row per CDR3 protein. The table includes around 600,000 distinct CDR3 sequences, around 16% detected once. Trimming pared 3 bases from V and 9 bases from J, leaving 14 bases between. The CDR3 is 13 amino acids. Germline V gene data show CDR1 as LNHDA and CDR2 as SQIVND (reference sequence). This clonotype turned up a few times. The antigen is unknown. Uncontrolled infection, other autoimmune disease, pregnancy or lactation excluded patients. For the diagnoses, clinical symptoms, serum thyroxine and TRAb, thyroid ultrasound and orbital computed tomography were used. The study, taken as a whole, reports: Model output signaled ophthalmopathy a median about seven months ahead of onset.

This TCR derives from a woman aged 40 to 50 with Graves' ophthalmopathy. The J gene is TRBJ1-2, the V gene TRBV19; D is undetermined. Material: blood. CDR3 DNA: TGTGCCAGTAGTATTAAGGAATTCTCTAGCTACACCTTC. It encodes CASSIKEFSSYTF.